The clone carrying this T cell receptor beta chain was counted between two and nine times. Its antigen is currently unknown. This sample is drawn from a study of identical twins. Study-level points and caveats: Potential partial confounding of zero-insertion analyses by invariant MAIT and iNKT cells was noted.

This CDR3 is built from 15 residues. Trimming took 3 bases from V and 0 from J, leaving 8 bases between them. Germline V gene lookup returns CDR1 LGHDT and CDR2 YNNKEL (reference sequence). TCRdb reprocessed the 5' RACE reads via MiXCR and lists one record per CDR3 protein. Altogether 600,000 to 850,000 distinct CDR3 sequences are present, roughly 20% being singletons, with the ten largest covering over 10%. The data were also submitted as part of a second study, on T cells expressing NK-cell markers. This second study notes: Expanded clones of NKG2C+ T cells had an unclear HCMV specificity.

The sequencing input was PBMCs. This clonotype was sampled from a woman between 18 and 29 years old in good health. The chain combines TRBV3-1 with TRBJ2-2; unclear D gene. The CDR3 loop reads CASSQGQTNTGELFF. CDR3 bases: TGTGCCAGCAGCCAGGGTCAGACGAACACCGGGGAGCTGTTTTTT.